This entry lists 19 T cell receptor beta chains sequenced from one sample in a study of cytomegalovirus exposure and HLA in healthy donors. Sequenced by immunoSEQ multiplex PCR; TCRdb stores in-frame clones only, minus some. The table shows approximately 50,000 clones, with about 88% occurring only once. The sample comprised PBMCs. The receptors come from a woman aged 25 to 39 in good health and CMV-seronegative.

The chain combines TRBV29-1 with TRBJ2-7; D perhaps matches TRBD1 (5 bases). CDR3 length: 12 amino acids. Germline V CDR1 and CDR2: SQVTM, ANQGSEA. Trimming removed 2 bases at V and 6 bases at J, with 11 bases between. The CDR3 sequence: CSVELDTGEQYF. The CDR3 DNA follows: TGCAGCGTTGAACTGGACACTGGCGAGCAGTACTTC.

This chain connects TRBV11-2 to TRBJ2-7; the match to TRBD1 covers 8 bases. The CDR3 sequence is 13 residues long. Germline V lookup: CDR1 SGHAT, CDR2 FQNNGV. V lost 3 bases and J lost 12; bases outside the gene matches: 10. The DNA for the CDR3 is TGTGCCAGCAGCTTCGAACCAGGGGGCTGGGGGTACTTC. Its protein product is CASSFEPGGWGYF.

This chain joins TRBV27 and TRBJ2-1; 8 bases are shared with TRBD1. CDR3 length equals 14 residues. J lost 4 bases, V lost 10 bases, and 9 bases had no gene match. CDR1 is MNHEY, CDR2 SMNVEV, per germline (reference sequence). The CDR3 reads CATFRDRLYNEQFF. Written as DNA, the CDR3 is TGTGCCACCTTTCGGGACAGGTTGTACAATGAGCAGTTCTTC.

This chain links TRBV7-9 with TRBJ1-1; no firm D call. The CDR3 runs 16 residues. Germline loops: CDR1 SEHNR, CDR2 FQNEAQ (reference sequence). Trimming left V 4 bases short and J 0 bases short, with 15 bases between. Here the CDR3 DNA reads TGTGCCAGCAGCTCCCCTGGAGGAGAGGTGAACACTGAAGCTTTCTTT. It codes for CASSSPGGEVNTEAFF.

The CDR3 protein is CASSIDLDRQPQHF. The CDR3 DNA follows: TGTGCCAGTAGTATAGATCTAGACAGACAGCCCCAGCATTTT. This rearrangement joins TRBV19 to TRBJ1-5; a weak D match, TRBD1 (5 bases). This CDR3 spans 14 amino acids. Trimming removed 0 bases from V and 7 bases from J, with 10 bases in between. CDR1 is LNHDA and CDR2 is SQIVND in the germline V gene (reference sequence).

Turning to this clone: At one of its ends the junction is not consistent with the germline gene, which may arise from a read error. J is TRBJ2-7 and V is TRBV11-3; 10 positions match TRBD2. CDR3 length: 15 amino acids. Germline CDR1 is SGHNT and CDR2 is YENEEA. The CDR3 spells CASSQRSSGSYEQYF. The CDR3 nucleotides read TGCGCCAGCAGCCAAAGATCTAGCGGGAGCTACGAGCAGTACTTC.

The chain combines TRBV28 with TRBJ2-7, with D maybe TRBD2 (6 bases). Germline-derived CDR1 and CDR2 are MDHEN and SYDVKM. V shed 6 bases and J shed 4 bases, with 16 bases lying between them. There are 14 residues in the CDR3. The CDR3 loop reads CASSRLEIRYEQYF. Written as DNA, the CDR3 is TGTGCCAGCAGCCGACTAGAGATTCGATACGAGCAGTACTTC.

This clone came up many times. V is TRBV5-8 and J is TRBJ2-7, with D maybe TRBD2 (5 bases). V was shortened by 4 bases and J by 0 bases, with 14 bases between the two germline ends. This CDR3 region has 15 residues. Germline V gene sequence: CDR1 SGHTS, CDR2 YDEGEE. In nucleotides, the CDR3 is TGTGCCAGCAGCCTGGTGGGCGGGTCCTCCTACGAGCAGTACTTC. Protein: CASSLVGGSSYEQYF.

The chain couples TRBV13 to TRBJ2-3; D may be TRBD2 (7 bases). The CDR3 consists of 17 residues. Germline lookup yields CDR1 PRHDT and CDR2 FYEKMQ (reference sequence). Between the trimmed V and J ends, which lost 5 bases and 4 bases, there was a span of 22 bases. This CDR3 is CASSQNGGGGVADTQYF. The DNA for the CDR3 is TGTGCCAGCAGCCAAAACGGAGGGGGAGGGGTTGCAGATACGCAGTATTTT.

The rearrangement links TRBV6-5 to TRBJ2-2, with D unresolved. This CDR3 is built from 11 residues. CDR1 is MNHEY, CDR2 SVGAGI, per germline. The V end was cut by 6 bases, the J end by 7 bases, with 6 bases between. Written as DNA, the CDR3 is TGTGCCAGCAGAGCCTACGGGGAGCTGTTTTTT. It translates to CASRAYGELFF.

V and J are TRBV5-6 and TRBJ2-5, with 8 bases identical to TRBD1. Trimming cost V 3 bases and J 5 bases; bases outside gene matches: 9. Germline CDR1 SGHDT, CDR2 YYEEEE. The CDR3 is made up of 15 amino acids. The DNA of the CDR3 is TGTGCCAGCAGCTACGGACAGGGAAGAGGGGAGACCCAGTACTTC. Its protein is CASSYGQGRGETQYF.

This chain uses TRBV25-1 with TRBJ2-7; TRBD1 agrees at 7 bases. CDR1 is MGHDK and CDR2 is SYGVNS in the germline V gene. There are 15 residues in the CDR3. V gave up 4 bases and J gave up 2 bases; unmatched junction bases: 8. CDR3: CASSVHLTGTYEQYF. In DNA, the CDR3 is TGTGCCAGCAGTGTTCATCTGACAGGGACCTACGAGCAGTACTTC.

The chain combines TRBV2 with TRBJ2-3; the match to TRBD1 covers 8 bases. In germline, CDR1 is SNHLY, CDR2 FYNNEI. The CDR3 loop spans 16 amino acids. J lost 5 bases, V lost 4 bases, and 11 bases had no gene match. CDR3 DNA: TGTGCCAGCAGTGGGTTCGTGACAGGGGTGATAGATACGCAGTATTTT. Its translation is CASSGFVTGVIDTQYF.

Regarding this clone: The junction does not match germline at one end; this may be a read error. V is TRBV27 and J is TRBJ2-7; 10 nucleotides align to TRBD2. The germline gives CDR1 MNHEY, CDR2 SMNVEV (reference sequence). The CDR3 has 13 amino acids. This chain's CDR3 is CASRGTSSGSLGF. CDR3 nucleotide sequence: TGTGCCAGCCGAGGAACATCTAGCGGGAGCCTCGGGTTC.

The chain couples TRBV18 to TRBJ1-2; 7 nucleotides agree with TRBD1. V trimming: 3 bases; J trimming: 2 bases; junction bases outside the gene matches: 6. This CDR3 has 15 amino acids. CDR1 is KGHSH and CDR2 is LQKENI in the germline V gene. CDR3 region: CASSPAGTENYGYTF. The CDR3 DNA follows: TGTGCCAGCTCACCCGCCGGGACAGAAAACTATGGCTACACCTTC.

The chain joins TRBV11-2 to TRBJ1-5; D might be TRBD1 (6 bases). This CDR3 comprises 18 residues. Germline CDR1 reads SGHAT; CDR2 reads FQNNGV. The germline V and J ends were trimmed by 0 bases and 0 bases, with 15 bases remaining between them. For the CDR3, the DNA is TGTGCCAGCAGCTTAGACCTGTCGGGACACTATAGCAATCAGCCCCAGCATTTT. It specifies CASSLDLSGHYSNQPQHF.

CDR3 region: CASRQPTGGASYGYTF. The CDR3 nucleotides are TGTGCCAGCAGACAACCTACAGGGGGCGCAAGCTATGGCTACACCTTC. This chain connects TRBV28 to TRBJ1-2; 9 positions agree with TRBD1. Germline loops: CDR1 MDHEN, CDR2 SYDVKM. With V trimmed by 6 bases and J by 4 bases, 12 bases remained unmatched. The CDR3 is made up of 16 amino acids.

This chain links TRBV7-2 with TRBJ2-7; 13 bases are shared with TRBD2. V was clipped by 1 base and J by 6 bases; unmatched bases: 3. The CDR3 contains 15 residues. In germline, CDR1 is SGHTA, CDR2 FQGNSA. CDR3 nucleotides: TGTGCCAGCAGCTTAGGGACTAGCGGGAGTTCCGAGCAGTACTTC. Translated: CASSLGTSGSSEQYF.

V and J are TRBV5-1 and TRBJ1-1; TRBD1 is a possible D gene (5 bases). The length of the CDR3 is 15 residues. The V gene's germline CDR1 is SGHRS and CDR2 YFSETQ. With 4 bases removed from V and 1 base from J, the gap between germline ends came to 14 bases. The DNA for the CDR3 is TGCGCCAGCAGCCCCTACGGGGGGGAGAACACTGAAGCTTTCTTT. Protein sequence: CASSPYGGENTEAFF.